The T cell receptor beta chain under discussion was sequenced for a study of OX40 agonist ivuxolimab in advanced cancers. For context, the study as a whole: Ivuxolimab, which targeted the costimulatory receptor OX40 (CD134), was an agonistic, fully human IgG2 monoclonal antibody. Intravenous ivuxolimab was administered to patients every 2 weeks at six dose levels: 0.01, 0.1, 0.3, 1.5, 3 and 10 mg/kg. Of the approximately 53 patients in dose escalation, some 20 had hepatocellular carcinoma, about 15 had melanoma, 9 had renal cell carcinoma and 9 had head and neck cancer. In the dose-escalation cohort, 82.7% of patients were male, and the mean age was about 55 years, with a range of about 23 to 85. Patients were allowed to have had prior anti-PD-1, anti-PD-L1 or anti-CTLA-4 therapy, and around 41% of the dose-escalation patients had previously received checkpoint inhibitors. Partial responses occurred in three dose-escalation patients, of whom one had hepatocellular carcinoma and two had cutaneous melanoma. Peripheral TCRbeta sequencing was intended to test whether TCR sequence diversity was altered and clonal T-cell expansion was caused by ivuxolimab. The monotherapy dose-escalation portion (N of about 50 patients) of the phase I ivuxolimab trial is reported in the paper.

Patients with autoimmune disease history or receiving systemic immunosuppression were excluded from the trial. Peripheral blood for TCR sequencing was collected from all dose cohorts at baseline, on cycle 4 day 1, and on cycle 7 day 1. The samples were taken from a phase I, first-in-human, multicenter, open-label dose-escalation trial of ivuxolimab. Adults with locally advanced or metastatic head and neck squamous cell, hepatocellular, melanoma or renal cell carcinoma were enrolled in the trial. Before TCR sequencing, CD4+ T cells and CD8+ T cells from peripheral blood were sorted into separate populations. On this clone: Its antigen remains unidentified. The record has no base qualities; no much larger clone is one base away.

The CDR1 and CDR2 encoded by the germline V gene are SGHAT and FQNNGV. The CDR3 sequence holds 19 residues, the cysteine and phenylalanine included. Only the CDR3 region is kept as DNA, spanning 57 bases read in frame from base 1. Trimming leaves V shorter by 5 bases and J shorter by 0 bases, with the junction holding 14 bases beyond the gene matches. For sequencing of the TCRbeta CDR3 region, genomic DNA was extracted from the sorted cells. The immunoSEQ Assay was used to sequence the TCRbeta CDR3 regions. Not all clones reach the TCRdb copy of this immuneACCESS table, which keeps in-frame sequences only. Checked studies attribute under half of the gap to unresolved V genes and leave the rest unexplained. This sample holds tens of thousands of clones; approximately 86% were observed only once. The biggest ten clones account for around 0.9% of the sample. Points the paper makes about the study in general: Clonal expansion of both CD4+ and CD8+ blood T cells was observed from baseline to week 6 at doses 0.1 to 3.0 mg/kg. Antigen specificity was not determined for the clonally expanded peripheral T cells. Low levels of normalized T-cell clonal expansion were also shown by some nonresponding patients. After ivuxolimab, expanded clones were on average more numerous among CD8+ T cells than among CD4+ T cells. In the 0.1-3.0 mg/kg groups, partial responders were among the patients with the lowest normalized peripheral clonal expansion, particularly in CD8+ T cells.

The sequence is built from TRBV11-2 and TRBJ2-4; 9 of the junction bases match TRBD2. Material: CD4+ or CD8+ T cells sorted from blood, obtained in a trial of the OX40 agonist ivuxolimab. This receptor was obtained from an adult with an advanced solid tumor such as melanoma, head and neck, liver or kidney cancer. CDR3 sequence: CASSPVKREAPLAKNIQYF. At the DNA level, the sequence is TGTGCCAGCAGCCCTGTGAAGCGGGAGGCCCCTCTAGCCAAAAACATTCAGTACTTC. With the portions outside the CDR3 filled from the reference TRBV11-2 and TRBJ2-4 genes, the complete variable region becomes EAGVAQSPRYKIIEKRQSVAFWCNPISGHATLYWYQQILGQGPKLLIQFQNNGVVDDSQLPKDRFSAERLKGVDSTLKIQPAKLEDSAVYLCASSPVKREAPLAKNIQYFGAGTRLSVL.